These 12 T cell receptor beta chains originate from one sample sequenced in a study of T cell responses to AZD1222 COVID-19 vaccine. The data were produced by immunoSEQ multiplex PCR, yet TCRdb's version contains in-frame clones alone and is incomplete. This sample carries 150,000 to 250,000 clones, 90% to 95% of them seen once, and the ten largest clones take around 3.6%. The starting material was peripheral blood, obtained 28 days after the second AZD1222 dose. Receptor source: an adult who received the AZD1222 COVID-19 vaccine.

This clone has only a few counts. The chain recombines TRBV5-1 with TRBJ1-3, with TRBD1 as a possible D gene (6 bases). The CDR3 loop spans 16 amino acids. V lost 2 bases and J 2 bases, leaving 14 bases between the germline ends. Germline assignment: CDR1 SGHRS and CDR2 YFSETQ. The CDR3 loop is CASSLGGASAGNTIYF. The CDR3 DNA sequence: TGCGCCAGCAGCTTAGGGGGGGCGAGCGCTGGAAACACCATATATTTT.

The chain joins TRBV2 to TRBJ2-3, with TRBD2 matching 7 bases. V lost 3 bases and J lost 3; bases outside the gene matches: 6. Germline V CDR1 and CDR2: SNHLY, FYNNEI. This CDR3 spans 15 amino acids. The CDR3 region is CASSEGGYNTDTQYF. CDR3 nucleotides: TGTGCCAGCAGTGAGGGGGGGTACAATACAGATACGCAGTATTTT.

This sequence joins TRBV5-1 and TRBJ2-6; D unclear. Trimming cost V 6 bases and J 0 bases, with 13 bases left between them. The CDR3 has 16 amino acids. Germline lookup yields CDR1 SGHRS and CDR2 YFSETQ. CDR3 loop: CASTQGPSSGANVLTF. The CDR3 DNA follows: TGCGCCAGCACCCAAGGCCCAAGCTCTGGGGCCAACGTCCTGACTTTC.

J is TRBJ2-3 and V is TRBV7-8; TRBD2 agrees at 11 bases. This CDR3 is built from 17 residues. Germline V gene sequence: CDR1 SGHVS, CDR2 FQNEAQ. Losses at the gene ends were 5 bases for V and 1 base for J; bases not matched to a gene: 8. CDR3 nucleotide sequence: TGTGCCAGCAGCCCCCGACCGGGACTAGCGGGCACAGATACGCAGTATTTT. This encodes CASSPRPGLAGTDTQYF. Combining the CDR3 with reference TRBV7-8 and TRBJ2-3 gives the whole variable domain GAGVSQSPRYKVAKRGQDVALRCDPISGHVSLFWYQQALGQGPEFLTYFQNEAQLDKSGLPSDRFFAERPEGSVSTLKIQRTQQEDSAVYLCASSPRPGLAGTDTQYFGPGTRLTVL.

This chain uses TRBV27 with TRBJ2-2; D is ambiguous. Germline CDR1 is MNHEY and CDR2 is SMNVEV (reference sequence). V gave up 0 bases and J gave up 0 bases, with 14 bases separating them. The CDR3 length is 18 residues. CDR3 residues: CASSLSTGGSANTGELFF. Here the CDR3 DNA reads TGTGCCAGCAGTTTATCCACTGGCGGAAGCGCGAACACCGGGGAGCTGTTTTTT.

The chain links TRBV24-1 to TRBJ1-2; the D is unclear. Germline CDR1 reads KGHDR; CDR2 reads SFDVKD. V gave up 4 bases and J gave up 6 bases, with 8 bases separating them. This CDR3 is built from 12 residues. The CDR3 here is CATSEGRHGYTF. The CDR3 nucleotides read TGTGCCACCAGTGAAGGGCGGCATGGCTACACCTTC.

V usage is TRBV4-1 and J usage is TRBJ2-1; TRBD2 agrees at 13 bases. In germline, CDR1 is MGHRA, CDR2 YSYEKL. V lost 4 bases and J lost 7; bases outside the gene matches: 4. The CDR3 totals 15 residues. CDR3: CASSPGLAGENEQFF. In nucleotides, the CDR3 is TGCGCCAGCAGCCCAGGACTAGCGGGAGAGAATGAGCAGTTCTTC.

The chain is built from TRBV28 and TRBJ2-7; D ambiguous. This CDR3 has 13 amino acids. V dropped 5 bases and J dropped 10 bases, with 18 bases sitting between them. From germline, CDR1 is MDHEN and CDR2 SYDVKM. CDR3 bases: TGTGCCAGCAGTCGGACGTCCCCATGGGTCCAGTACTTC. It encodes CASSRTSPWVQYF.

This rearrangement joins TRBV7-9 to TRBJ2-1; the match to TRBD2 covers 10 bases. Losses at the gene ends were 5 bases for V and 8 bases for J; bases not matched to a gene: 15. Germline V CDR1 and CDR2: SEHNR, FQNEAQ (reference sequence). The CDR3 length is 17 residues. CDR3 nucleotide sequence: TGTGCCAGCAGCCCCAGTCTGCCTAGCGGGAGTGTCCATGAGCAGTTCTTC. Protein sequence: CASSPSLPSGSVHEQFF.

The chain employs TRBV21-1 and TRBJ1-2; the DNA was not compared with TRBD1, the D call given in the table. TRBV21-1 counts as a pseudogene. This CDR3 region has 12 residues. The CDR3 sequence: CASSNRVCGYTF. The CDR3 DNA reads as TGTGCCAGCAGCAACAGGGTTTGCGGCTACACCTTC.

The CDR3 DNA reads as TGTGCCAGTAGTATAGGCGGGAGGGCCGAGAATGAGCAGTTCTTC. Translating gives CASSIGGRAENEQFF. The chain recombines TRBV19 with TRBJ2-1; 9 bases agree with TRBD2. The germline gives CDR1 LNHDA, CDR2 SQIVND (reference sequence). CDR3 length equals 15 residues. Trimming removed 1 base from V and 7 bases from J; junction bases left unmatched: 5. The entire variable domain, with the rest obtained from reference TRBV19 and TRBJ2-1, is as follows: DGGITQSPKYLFRKEGQNVTLSCEQNLNHDAMYWYRQDPGQGLRLIYYSQIVNDFQKGDIAEGYSVSREKKESFPLTVTSAQKNPTAFYLCASSIGGRAENEQFFGPGTRLTVL.

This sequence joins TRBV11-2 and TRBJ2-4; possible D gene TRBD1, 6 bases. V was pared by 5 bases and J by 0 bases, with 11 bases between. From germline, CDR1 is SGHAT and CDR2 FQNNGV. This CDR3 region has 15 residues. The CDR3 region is CASSPLQGAKNIQYF. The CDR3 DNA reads TGTGCCAGCAGCCCGTTACAGGGAGCCAAAAACATTCAGTACTTC.